One T cell receptor (beta chain) is described in this entry. Germline CDR1 is MNHEY and CDR2 is SVGAGI. V was trimmed by 0 bases and J by 8 bases, leaving 10 bases between them. The CDR3 has 13 amino acids. The source of the sample is a study of technical replicates of blood from several donors. Generated by immunoSEQ multiplex PCR, the TCRdb table keeps only in-frame clones and is missing some. The profile shows tens of thousands of clones, about 90% of them singletons. The sequencing input was T cells isolated from PBMCs. This receptor was obtained from a human donor in good health. V gene TRBV6-5 combines with J gene TRBJ1-2, with D unresolved. The chain's CDR3 is CASSYSSVRGYTF. DNA of the CDR3: TGTGCCAGCAGTTACTCCTCGGTGCGGGGCTACACCTTC.